The 20 T cell receptor beta chains below all came from one sample that was sequenced in a study of beta chain features in type 1 diabetes. The sequenced template was cDNA made from the entire isolated RNA. Generated by immunoSEQ multiplex PCR, the TCRdb table keeps only in-frame clones and is missing some. The table includes about 360,000 clones, around 13% detected once. Sequenced input: naive CD4+ T cells from blood. These receptors were collected from a man aged 18 to 30 in good health.

This clone has only a few counts. The chain combines TRBV6-1 with TRBJ1-5; 7 bases match TRBD1. V trimming: 6 bases; J trimming: 4 bases; junction bases outside the gene matches: 6. The CDR3 extends over 14 amino acids. The V gene's germline CDR1 is MNHNS and CDR2 SASEGT. CDR3 nucleotides: TGTGCCAGCAGAAAGACAGGGCGGAATCAGCCCCAGCATTTT. It yields the protein CASRKTGRNQPQHF.

This clone was seen a few times. V usage is TRBV18 and J usage is TRBJ1-5; 7 bases are a match to TRBD1. After removal of 2 bases from V and 4 bases from J, the junction contained 2 bases not matched to a gene. Germline V gene data show CDR1 as KGHSH and CDR2 as LQKENI. CDR3 length equals 14 residues. For the CDR3, the DNA is TGTGCCAGCTCACCAGGGACAGTAAATCAGCCCCAGCATTTT. It codes for CASSPGTVNQPQHF.

CDR3 DNA: TGTGCCAGCAGCCCCCTTAGGGGACAGCGAGTTCGAAATGAAAAACTGTTTTTT. This codes for CASSPLRGQRVRNEKLFF. The V call is TRBV7-6, the J call TRBJ1-4, with 7 bases fitting TRBD1. Germline assignment: CDR1 SGHVS and CDR2 FNYEAQ. The V gene end was trimmed by 5 bases and the J gene end by 5 bases; junction bases not matched to a gene: 17. The CDR3 totals 18 residues.

This clone was seen more than once but under ten times. As DNA, the CDR3 is TGTGCCAGCAGCTTGACAGGGGTGAACACCGGGGAGCTGTTTTTT. It is translated as CASSLTGVNTGELFF. The genes are TRBV11-2 and TRBJ2-2, with TRBD1 matching over 8 bases. After removal of 3 bases from V and 1 base from J, the junction contained 1 base not matched to a gene. Germline-derived CDR1 and CDR2 are SGHAT and FQNNGV. CDR3 length: 15 amino acids.

CDR3 in amino acids: CASRGALGRETQYF. The CDR3 region has the DNA TGTGCCAGCAGGGGGGCGCTAGGTCGAGAGACCCAGTACTTC. The chain links TRBV28 to TRBJ2-5, with D possibly matching TRBD1 (6 bases). The CDR3 is 14 residues long. The ends were cut back, 6 bases at V and 4 bases at J, with 15 bases in the middle. Per the germline V gene, CDR1 is MDHEN and CDR2 is SYDVKM.

The V and J genes are TRBV4-3 and TRBJ2-7; D is undetermined. Looked up from germline, CDR1 is LGHNA and CDR2 is YSLEER. V gave up 0 bases and J gave up 4 bases, with 7 bases separating them. The CDR3 spans 13 residues. CDR3 nucleotides: TGCGCCAGCAGCCAAGATGGCCGATACGAGCAGTACTTC. This translates into CASSQDGRYEQYF.

The chain combines TRBV5-1 with TRBJ2-1; TRBD2 agrees at 9 bases. V lost 1 base, J lost 0 bases, and 14 bases stayed unmatched. The length of the CDR3 is 20 residues. CDR1 is SGHRS, CDR2 YFSETQ, per germline. The CDR3 here is CASSLLTSGTRGLSYNEQFF. In nucleotides, the CDR3 is TGCGCCAGCAGCTTGTTGACTAGCGGTACTAGGGGGCTCTCCTACAATGAGCAGTTCTTC.

The chain combines TRBV2 with TRBJ1-5; D unclear. The germline V and J ends were trimmed by 5 bases and 3 bases, with 11 bases remaining between them. Germline-derived CDR1 and CDR2 are SNHLY and FYNNEI. The CDR3 has 14 residues. CDR3 DNA sequence: TGTGCCAGCAGTTGGCAGGCCCACAATCAGCCCCAGCATTTT. Translation gives CASSWQAHNQPQHF.

This clone was counted between two and nine times. The J gene is TRBJ2-1, the V gene TRBV10-3; 16 positions match TRBD2. The junction had 8 bases not matched to a gene; V was cut back by 3 bases and J by 3 bases. Looked up from germline, CDR1 is ENHRY and CDR2 is SYGVKD. This CDR3 spans 19 amino acids. The chain's CDR3 is CAISDTGTSGRAVYNEQFF. The CDR3 region has the DNA TGTGCCATCAGTGATACCGGGACTAGCGGGAGGGCCGTCTACAATGAGCAGTTCTTC.

The chain carries TRBV7-9 and TRBJ2-7; D is undetermined. The germline gives CDR1 SEHNR, CDR2 FQNEAQ (reference sequence). CDR3 length: 14 amino acids. Trimming stripped 0 bases from V and 0 bases from J, with 6 bases between. CDR3 loop: CASSLAYSSYEQYF. CDR3 DNA: TGTGCCAGCAGCTTAGCTTACAGCTCCTACGAGCAGTACTTC.

This clone was seen only a few times. The chain employs TRBV15 and TRBJ1-2; D is perhaps TRBD1 (5 bases). Germline loops: CDR1 LNHNV, CDR2 YYDKDF (reference sequence). The CDR3 runs 12 residues. The V end was cut by 5 bases, the J end by 8 bases, with 12 bases between. The CDR3 nucleotides read TGTGCCACCAGCGCTCCCGGGGGAGGCTACACCTTC. Its translation: CATSAPGGGYTF.

V is TRBV4-3 and J is TRBJ2-7; TRBD2 matches at 11 bases. Trimming at V came to 1 base and at J to 2 bases, leaving 13 bases not matched to a gene. The CDR3 loop spans 19 amino acids. Germline loops: CDR1 LGHNA, CDR2 YSLEER. Here the CDR3 DNA reads TGCGCCAGCAGCCAAGTGGTCATAACCGGGACTAGCGGCGCCTACGAGCAGTACTTC. This encodes CASSQVVITGTSGAYEQYF.

The chain employs TRBV9 and TRBJ2-7, with 14 bases lining up with TRBD2. J was trimmed by 2 bases and V by 0 bases; bases with no gene match: 7. This CDR3 comprises 18 residues. The V gene's germline CDR1 is SGDLS and CDR2 YYNGEE. CDR3 loop: CASSVGFGTSGSTYEQYF. In DNA form, the CDR3 reads TGTGCCAGCAGCGTAGGTTTTGGGACTAGCGGGAGTACCTACGAGCAGTACTTC. The whole variable domain, remainder taken from reference TRBV9 and TRBJ2-7, is DSGVTQTPKHLITATGQRVTLRCSPRSGDLSVYWYQQSLDQGLQFLIQYYNGEERAKGNILERFSAQQFPDLHSELNLSSLELGDSALYFCASSVGFGTSGSTYEQYFGPGTRLTVT.

This clone was counted ten times or more. The V and J genes are TRBV4-3 and TRBJ2-7; D may be TRBD2 (5 bases). Trimming pared 2 bases from V and 3 bases from J, leaving 11 bases between. Germline V CDR1 and CDR2: LGHNA, YSLEER. The CDR3 totals 14 residues. The CDR3 here is CASSQRGPGYEQYF. The CDR3 DNA reads TGCGCCAGCAGCCAACGGGGTCCCGGCTACGAGCAGTACTTC.

V is TRBV30 and J is TRBJ1-5, with 9 bases lining up with TRBD1. The V segment lost 0 bases and the J segment 2 bases; nucleotides outside the gene matches: 2. The germline V gene has CDR1 GTSNPN and CDR2 SVGIG (reference sequence). This CDR3 has 15 amino acids. CDR3 nucleotides: TGTGCCTGGAGTGTAGGGGACAGGGGCAATCAGCCCCAGCATTTT. Its translation: CAWSVGDRGNQPQHF.

This clone turned up a few times. The DNA for the CDR3 is TGCGCCAGCAGCCTACCCGGGACAGGGGGCCCCACAGATACGCAGTATTTT. Its translation is CASSLPGTGGPTDTQYF. This chain uses TRBV5-1 with TRBJ2-3; 12 bases fit TRBD1. The CDR3 runs to 17 residues. J was trimmed by 2 bases and V by 4 bases; bases with no gene match: 8. Germline V lookup: CDR1 SGHRS, CDR2 YFSETQ.

The chain uses TRBV7-2 and TRBJ1-5, with 8 bases matching TRBD1. The CDR3 extends over 15 amino acids. From germline, CDR1 is SGHTA and CDR2 FQGNSA. V trimming: 5 bases; J trimming: 0 bases; junction bases outside the gene matches: 3. The CDR3 sequence: CASSLTGVSNQPQHF. In DNA form, the CDR3 reads TGTGCCAGCAGCCTGACAGGGGTTAGCAATCAGCCCCAGCATTTT.

Written as DNA, the CDR3 is TGTGCCAGTAAGCAGGGACAGGGGCAGCCCCAGCATTTT. It codes for CASKQGQGQPQHF. The gene calls are TRBV19 and TRBJ1-5, with 10 positions matching TRBD1. The CDR3 totals 13 residues. With 7 bases clipped from V and 7 bases from J, the junction kept 4 bases outside the gene matches. In germline, CDR1 is LNHDA, CDR2 SQIVND (reference sequence). Supplemented by reference TRBV19 and TRBJ1-5, the full variable domain reads DGGITQSPKYLFRKEGQNVTLSCEQNLNHDAMYWYRQDPGQGLRLIYYSQIVNDFQKGDIAEGYSVSREKKESFPLTVTSAQKNPTAFYLCASKQGQGQPQHFGDGTRLSIL.

This clone was picked up a small number of times. This chain joins TRBV30 and TRBJ1-1; D unresolved. The CDR3 is made up of 13 amino acids. Germline loops: CDR1 GTSNPN, CDR2 SVGIG (reference sequence). V dropped 3 bases and J dropped 0 bases, with 8 bases sitting between them. The CDR3: CAWRYSMNTEAFF. The CDR3 nucleotides read TGTGCCTGGAGATACAGCATGAACACTGAAGCTTTCTTT.

This clone was seen a handful of times. This chain's CDR3 is CAWSVGTHRGDTQYF. The DNA of the CDR3 is TGTGCCTGGAGTGTAGGTACTCATAGGGGAGATACGCAGTATTTT. The gene calls are TRBV30 and TRBJ2-3, with D possibly TRBD1 on 5 matching bases. CDR1 is GTSNPN and CDR2 is SVGIG in the germline V gene (reference sequence). Trimming took 0 bases from V and 5 from J, leaving 15 bases between them. CDR3 length: 15 amino acids.